One and the same sample provided the 7 T cell receptor beta chains below, sequenced in a study of cytomegalovirus exposure and HLA in healthy donors. PCR was performed using 60 Vbeta and 13 Jbeta primers. The assay was immunoSEQ multiplex PCR, and TCRdb's table has in-frame clones only and misses some. The repertoire consists of 150,000 to 200,000 clones, with 65% to 90% occurring once and the leading ten covering less than 2.5%. Sequenced input: PBMCs. Receptors were obtained from a woman between 45 and 60 years old in good health and CMV-seronegative.

V is TRBV5-1 and J is TRBJ2-1; 7 nucleotides align to TRBD2. Germline V CDR1 and CDR2: SGHRS, YFSETQ. The CDR3 is 16 amino acids. Trimming took 0 bases from V and 8 from J; bases not matched to a gene: 11. The CDR3 bases are TGCGCCAGCAGCTTGGAGAGACTAGTTGGGAGGGATGAGCAGTTCTTC. It yields the protein CASSLERLVGRDEQFF.

The chain joins TRBV29-1 to TRBJ1-1; 10 positions agree with TRBD1. J gave up 6 bases and V 7 bases, and 5 bases lay outside the gene matches. Germline V lookup: CDR1 SQVTM, CDR2 ANQGSEA. CDR3 size: 12 residues. The CDR3 DNA sequence: TGCAGCGCATCCGGACAGGGGGCTGAAGCTTTCTTT. This encodes CSASGQGAEAFF.

The chain carries TRBV7-9 and TRBJ2-2; the match to TRBD2 covers 8 bases. Germline V gene data show CDR1 as SEHNR and CDR2 as FQNEAQ (reference sequence). V was pared by 1 base and J by 0 bases, with 1 base of the junction left unmatched. The CDR3 loop spans 16 amino acids. In DNA, the CDR3 is TGTGCCAGCAGCTTAGTAGCGGGGTCGAACACCGGGGAGCTGTTTTTT. Translated, it gives CASSLVAGSNTGELFF.

The chain couples TRBV19 to TRBJ1-2; tentative D call: TRBD1 (5 bases). Trimming took off 3 bases at V and 7 bases at J, with 18 bases between the two ends. The CDR3 is made up of 15 amino acids. Germline-derived CDR1 and CDR2 are LNHDA and SQIVND (reference sequence). The CDR3, as DNA: TGTGCCAGTAGTATTGCTTTTTGGGGCAATGGTGGCTACACCTTC. Its protein product is CASSIAFWGNGGYTF.

The chain recombines TRBV5-6 with TRBJ2-2; 9 nucleotides match TRBD2. The CDR3 loop spans 17 amino acids. Losses at the gene ends were 0 bases for V and 4 bases for J; bases not matched to a gene: 7. The germline V gene has CDR1 SGHDT and CDR2 YYEEEE. As DNA, the CDR3 is TGTGCCAGCAGCTTGGCCTTACTAGCGGGTGTCACCGGGGAGCTGTTTTTT. Translating gives CASSLALLAGVTGELFF.

The rearrangement joins TRBV7-3 to TRBJ1-1, with D unresolved. The CDR3 has 15 residues. Between the trimmed V and J ends, which lost 0 bases and 1 base, there was a span of 9 bases. CDR1 SGHTA and CDR2 FQGTGA come from the germline V gene. CDR3 DNA: TGTGCCAGCAGCTTAACCCAAGTAGCGAACACTGAAGCTTTCTTT. Amino acid sequence: CASSLTQVANTEAFF.

The V call is TRBV5-4, the J call TRBJ1-2; TRBD1 aligns across 8 bases. CDR1 SGHNT and CDR2 YYREEE come from the germline V gene (reference sequence). CDR3 length: 14 residues. Trimming removed 0 bases from V and 4 bases from J; junction bases left unmatched: 2. CDR3 sequence: CASSLGQGPYGYTF. The CDR3 DNA is TGTGCCAGCAGCTTGGGACAGGGGCCCTATGGCTACACCTTC. Variable domain in full (rest from reference TRBV5-4 and TRBJ1-2): ETGVTQSPTHLIKTRGQQVTLRCSSQSGHNTVSWYQQALGQGPQFIFQYYREEENGRGNFPPRFSGLQFPNYSSELNVNALELDDSALYLCASSLGQGPYGYTFGSGTRLTVV.